These T cell receptor beta chains were read from a single sample in a study of T cells in Graves' hyperthyroidism and ophthalmopathy. TCRdb redid the calling of the multiplex PCR reads with MiXCR, one entry per CDR3 protein. The sample has 400,000 or so distinct CDR3 sequences, about an eighth seen once. The sample consisted of blood. The receptors originated from a man aged 50-59 years with Graves' ophthalmopathy. Each CDR3 is given with its conserved first and last residue. D genes are given only for firm matches. Part of the rows lack a size; the others show once, few, many or a class for expanded clones.

d_gene: TRBD1; v_gene: TRBV27; j_gene: TRBJ1-1; len: 18; abundance: many; CDR3nt: TGTGCCAGCAGACAAAACCGCCGGGACAGGGGGGCGAACACTGAAGCTTTCTTT; CDR3aa: CASRQNRRDRGANTEAFF
d_gene: NA; v_gene: TRBV11-3; j_gene: TRBJ1-4; len: 13; abundance: NA; CDR3nt: TGTGCCAGCAGCTCGGACGGCCTGCGGAAACTGTTTTTT; CDR3aa: CASSSDGLRKLFF
d_gene: NA; v_gene: TRBV5-1; j_gene: TRBJ1-2; len: 14; abundance: many; CDR3nt: TGCGCCAGCAGCCTACGGACCGAGAACTATGGCTACACCTTC; CDR3aa: CASSLRTENYGYTF
d_gene: NA; v_gene: TRBV24-1; j_gene: TRBJ2-1; len: 14; abundance: many; CDR3nt: TGTGCCACCAGTTCATGGACCCTCTACAATGAGCAGTTCTTC; CDR3aa: CATSSWTLYNEQFF
d_gene: NA; v_gene: TRBV20-1; j_gene: TRBJ2-7; len: 9; abundance: few; CDR3nt: TGCAGTGCTAGTAACGAGCAGTACTTC; CDR3aa: CSASNEQYF
d_gene: TRBD1; v_gene: TRBV29-1; j_gene: TRBJ2-4; len: 13; abundance: many; CDR3nt: TGCAGCGTACTTACAGGGGGCGAGAACATTCAGTACTTC; CDR3aa: CSVLTGGENIQYF
d_gene: NA; v_gene: TRBV29-1; j_gene: TRBJ2-2; len: 15; abundance: NA; CDR3nt: TGCAGCGTTGAGCTCGGGACCTCCTCGGGCGGGGAGCTGTTTTTT; CDR3aa: CSVELGTSSGGELFF
d_gene: NA; v_gene: TRBV15; j_gene: TRBJ2-1; len: 15; abundance: many; CDR3nt: TGTGCCACCAGCAGAAAAACGAAGTTCTACAATGAGCAGTTCTTC; CDR3aa: CATSRKTKFYNEQFF
d_gene: NA; v_gene: TRBV15; j_gene: TRBJ1-1; len: 15; abundance: NA; CDR3nt: TGTGCCACCAGCAGAGGGCGGCCCAAATACACTGGAGCTTTCTTT; CDR3aa: CATSRGRPKYTGAFF
d_gene: NA; v_gene: TRBV29-1; j_gene: TRBJ2-5; len: 13; abundance: many; CDR3nt: TGCAGCTTCATGGACTCGATCCAAGAGACCCAGTACTTC; CDR3aa: CSFMDSIQETQYF
d_gene: TRBD2; v_gene: TRBV7-2; j_gene: TRBJ2-1; len: 16; abundance: many; CDR3nt: TGTGCCAGCAGCTTAGAGCTAGCGGGAGAAACCAATGAGCAGTTCTTC; CDR3aa: CASSLELAGETNEQFF
d_gene: NA; v_gene: TRBV6-1; j_gene: TRBJ2-7; len: 12; abundance: NA; CDR3nt: TGTGCCACACGGGACCTCTCCTACGAGCAGTACTTC; CDR3aa: CATRDLSYEQYF
d_gene: TRBD2; v_gene: TRBV24-1; j_gene: TRBJ2-5; len: 16; abundance: few; CDR3nt: TGTGCCACCAGTGATCCGATAGCGGGCAGCCAAGAGACCCAGTACTTC; CDR3aa: CATSDPIAGSQETQYF
d_gene: NA; v_gene: TRBV20-1; j_gene: TRBJ2-7; len: 15; abundance: many; CDR3nt: TGCAGTGCTAGAGAACCAAGGGACACAACCTACGAGCAGTACTTC; CDR3aa: CSAREPRDTTYEQYF
d_gene: TRBD2; v_gene: TRBV11-2; j_gene: TRBJ2-6; len: 21; abundance: many; CDR3nt: TGTGCCAGCAGCTTAAGACCGACCGCTAGCGGGAGTTTTACTGGGGCCAACGTCCTGACTTTC; CDR3aa: CASSLRPTASGSFTGANVLTF
d_gene: TRBD2; v_gene: TRBV3-1; j_gene: TRBJ2-1; len: 16; abundance: many; CDR3nt: TGTGCCAGCACCCCCGCGGGGACTAGCGGGAGTTATGAGCAGTTCTTC; CDR3aa: CASTPAGTSGSYEQFF
d_gene: NA; v_gene: TRBV20-1; j_gene: TRBJ2-1; len: 15; abundance: many; CDR3nt: TGCAGTGCTTGGTCGGGGGAGGTGTCCTACAATGAGCAGTTCTTC; CDR3aa: CSAWSGEVSYNEQFF
d_gene: TRBD1; v_gene: TRBV15; j_gene: TRBJ1-2; len: 16; abundance: NA; CDR3nt: TGTGCCACCAGTCCGGAGGGGGCAATGGTTTCCGATGGCTACACCTTC; CDR3aa: CATSPEGAMVSDGYTF
d_gene: NA; v_gene: TRBV4-1; j_gene: TRBJ2-1; len: 13; abundance: NA; CDR3nt: TGCGCCAGCAGCCAAGATCTTAACAATGAGCAGTTCTTC; CDR3aa: CASSQDLNNEQFF
d_gene: TRBD2; v_gene: TRBV24-1; j_gene: TRBJ2-5; len: 17; abundance: many; CDR3nt: TGTGCCACCAGTGATCCATGGACTAGCGGGAATCAAGAGACCCAGTACTTC; CDR3aa: CATSDPWTSGNQETQYF
d_gene: NA; v_gene: TRBV20-1; j_gene: TRBJ1-5; len: 14; abundance: NA; CDR3nt: TGCAGTGCTGGAAGGACAGATAGCAATCAGCCCCGGCATTTT; CDR3aa: CSAGRTDSNQPRHF
d_gene: NA; v_gene: TRBV3-1; j_gene: TRBJ1-3; len: 15; abundance: many; CDR3nt: TGTGCCAGCAGCCAAGGGGCCAGCTCTGGAAACACCATATATTTT; CDR3aa: CASSQGASSGNTIYF
d_gene: NA; v_gene: TRBV6-1; j_gene: TRBJ2-7; len: 15; abundance: many; CDR3nt: TGTGCCAGCAGTACGGGCGGGCCGACCGGCAACGAGCAGTACTTC; CDR3aa: CASSTGGPTGNEQYF
d_gene: NA; v_gene: TRBV12-3/TRBV12-4; j_gene: TRBJ2-3; len: 13; abundance: few; CDR3nt: TGTGCCAGCCAAGACAGATCCACAGATACGCAGTATTTT; CDR3aa: CASQDRSTDTQYF
d_gene: NA; v_gene: TRBV11-2; j_gene: TRBJ1-3; len: 15; abundance: NA; CDR3nt: TGTGTCAGCAGCTTAAGTCAAACTTCTGGAAACACCATATATTTT; CDR3aa: CVSSLSQTSGNTIYF
d_gene: NA; v_gene: TRBV11-3; j_gene: TRBJ1-6; len: 14; abundance: many; CDR3nt: TGTGCCAGCAGCTTAGGACAGAATCATTCACCCCTCCACTTT; CDR3aa: CASSLGQNHSPLHF
d_gene: NA; v_gene: TRBV19; j_gene: TRBJ1-2; len: 14; abundance: NA; CDR3nt: TGTGCTTCAACTAGGAGGGGATCGCACTATGGCTACACCTTC; CDR3aa: CASTRRGSHYGYTF
d_gene: TRBD1; v_gene: TRBV30; j_gene: TRBJ1-4; len: 15; abundance: many; CDR3nt: TGTGCCTGGAGCCGAACAGGGGGCTTTTATGAAAAACTGTTTTTT; CDR3aa: CAWSRTGGFYEKLFF
d_gene: TRBD1; v_gene: TRBV27; j_gene: TRBJ1-5; len: 17; abundance: many; CDR3nt: TGTGCCAGCAGTTATTTGCAGGGGGCTCTAGTTGGGCAGCCCCAGCATTTT; CDR3aa: CASSYLQGALVGQPQHF
d_gene: TRBD1; v_gene: TRBV19; j_gene: TRBJ2-3; len: 17; abundance: few; CDR3nt: TGTGCCAGTAAAGCAGCGGGTGGTACAGGGGGTTCAGATACGCAGTATTTT; CDR3aa: CASKAAGGTGGSDTQYF
d_gene: NA; v_gene: TRBV3-1; j_gene: TRBJ1-3; len: 17; abundance: NA; CDR3nt: TGTGCCAGCAGCCTACGCCTGACACAGAGCTCTGGAAACACCATATATTTT; CDR3aa: CASSLRLTQSSGNTIYF
d_gene: NA; v_gene: TRBV6-5; j_gene: TRBJ2-7; len: 13; abundance: many; CDR3nt: TGTGCCAGCAGTTACCAGGCCTCCTACGAGCAGTACTTC; CDR3aa: CASSYQASYEQYF
d_gene: TRBD1; v_gene: TRBV19; j_gene: TRBJ1-2; len: 12; abundance: NA; CDR3nt: TGTGCCAGCGTCGGGACAGGGGACGGCTACACCTTC; CDR3aa: CASVGTGDGYTF
d_gene: NA; v_gene: TRBV12-3/TRBV12-4; j_gene: TRBJ2-5; len: 15; abundance: many; CDR3nt: TGTGCCAGCAGGCCCGGGACCCTTGGCCAAGAGACCCAGTACTTC; CDR3aa: CASRPGTLGQETQYF
d_gene: TRBD1; v_gene: TRBV6-1; j_gene: TRBJ2-7; len: 12; abundance: few; CDR3nt: TGTGCCCCAGAGACAGGGAGATACGAGCAGTACTTC; CDR3aa: CAPETGRYEQYF
d_gene: TRBD1; v_gene: TRBV5-1; j_gene: TRBJ2-2; len: 15; abundance: many; CDR3nt: TGCGCCAGCAGCTTGAAACAGGGGGAAGCCGGGGAGCTGTTTTTT; CDR3aa: CASSLKQGEAGELFF
d_gene: TRBD1; v_gene: TRBV11-2; j_gene: TRBJ2-7; len: 17; abundance: many; CDR3nt: TGTGCCAGCAGCTATCAAGTCCCTTGGGACAGGCAGTACGAGCAGTACTTC; CDR3aa: CASSYQVPWDRQYEQYF
d_gene: NA; v_gene: TRBV29-1; j_gene: TRBJ2-7; len: 11; abundance: few; CDR3nt: TGCAGCGTTGAAGTTGGATCTGAGCAGTACTTC; CDR3aa: CSVEVGSEQYF
d_gene: NA; v_gene: TRBV28; j_gene: TRBJ2-7; len: 13; abundance: many; CDR3nt: TGTGCCAGCGAGAGGAGGGGTTCCTACGAGCAGTACTTC; CDR3aa: CASERRGSYEQYF
d_gene: NA; v_gene: TRBV3-1; j_gene: TRBJ1-3; len: 12; abundance: many; CDR3nt: TGTGCCAGCAGCCAAGATACTGACACCATATATTTT; CDR3aa: CASSQDTDTIYF
d_gene: NA; v_gene: TRBV5-1; j_gene: TRBJ2-1; len: 11; abundance: many; CDR3nt: TGCGCCAGCAGCTCAGGGGACCACCAGTTCTTC; CDR3aa: CASSSGDHQFF
d_gene: NA; v_gene: TRBV2; j_gene: TRBJ2-1; len: 14; abundance: once; CDR3nt: TGCGCCAGCAGTGAGTCGATAGGAGGGGATGAGCAGTTCTTC; CDR3aa: CASSESIGGDEQFF